The rows below give T cell receptor beta chains drawn from one sample of a study of human T cells and chemical hapten exposure. TCRdb itself ran the RACE reads through MiXCR, one entry per CDR3 protein. Of some 81,000 distinct CDR3 sequences listed, 7.5% to 9% are singletons. The sample was whole blood, taken in connection with sensitization to the hapten diphenylcyclopropenone (DPC). The receptors here all came from a woman under 40 with alopecia areata. Some clones in this sample may be carry-over from other donors' samples. Each CDR3 is given with its conserved first and last residue. D genes are given only for firm matches. A clone size is listed for some rows: how often the clone was seen (once, few, many), or a class if it is expanded.

d_call j_call clone_size v_call cdr3_aa cdr3_nt
NA TRBJ1-2 few TRBV10-1 CASSESSGDGYTF TGCGCCAGCAGTGAGTCGAGCGGGGATGGCTACACCTTC
NA TRBJ1-1 NA TRBV5-1 CASSWTLENTEAFF TGCGCCAGCAGCTGGACCCTCGAGAACACTGAAGCTTTCTTT
NA TRBJ1-1 few TRBV20-1 CSAGGDGHTEAFF TGCAGTGCTGGTGGGGACGGGCACACTGAAGCTTTCTTT
NA TRBJ1-4 many TRBV4-1 CASSQVQEKLFF TGCGCCAGCAGCCAAGTTCAGGAAAAACTGTTTTTT
NA TRBJ1-6 many TRBV20-1 CSAEGFGASRNSPLHF TGCAGTGCTGAGGGGTTCGGGGCCTCTCGCAATTCACCCCTCCACTTT
NA TRBJ1-1 many TRBV2 CASSVKQGLEAFF TGTGCCAGCAGTGTTAAGCAGGGCCTAGAAGCTTTCTTT
NA TRBJ1-6 many TRBV20-1 CSASHHGQNNSPLHF TGCAGTGCCTCACACCATGGACAGAATAATTCACCCCTCCACTTT
TRBD1 TRBJ1-5 few TRBV6-8 CASSYQDRASNQPQHF TGTGCCAGCAGTTACCAGGACAGGGCTAGCAATCAGCCCCAGCATTTT
NA TRBJ1-2 NA TRBV7-9 CASSSPYSGHSAPSNYGYTF TGTGCCAGCAGCTCCCCATACTCGGGACATAGCGCCCCCTCTAACTATGGCTACACCTTC
NA TRBJ1-5 many TRBV11-2 CASSLETYQPQHF TGTGCCAGCAGCTTAGAGACGTATCAGCCCCAGCATTTT
NA TRBJ1-2 NA TRBV5-4 CASSLIGQTYGYTF TGTGCCAGCAGCCTGATAGGACAGACCTATGGCTACACCTTC
NA TRBJ2-7 many TRBV2 CASSEDPYYEQYF TGTGCCAGCAGTGAAGACCCTTACTACGAGCAGTACTTC
NA TRBJ1-1 few TRBV12-3/TRBV12-4 CASSSGQRGAFF TGTGCCAGCAGTTCCGGACAGCGGGGGGCTTTCTTT
NA TRBJ2-3 many TRBV2 CASSEGVLDTQYF TGTGCCAGCAGTGAAGGGGTGTTAGATACGCAGTATTTT
NA TRBJ1-5 many TRBV11-2 CASSLKGNSNQPQHF TGTGCCAGCAGCTTGAAGGGGAATAGCAATCAGCCCCAGCATTTT
TRBD1 TRBJ1-2 many TRBV5-1 CASSPDRAYGYTF TGCGCCAGCAGCCCGGACAGGGCATATGGCTACACCTTC
NA TRBJ2-2 many TRBV3-1 CASSRGKGPGELFF TGTGCCAGCAGCCGGGGAAAAGGCCCCGGGGAGCTGTTTTTT
TRBD2 TRBJ2-1 many TRBV6-2/TRBV6-3 CASSYSGGGKNEQFF TGTGCCAGCAGTTACTCTGGGGGGGGTAAAAATGAGCAGTTCTTC
NA TRBJ2-2 many TRBV12-3/TRBV12-4 CASSLGGQGAWELFF TGTGCCAGCAGTTTGGGGGGGCAGGGGGCCTGGGAGCTGTTTTTT
TRBD1 TRBJ1-4 many TRBV4-2 CASSPRDSWAPEKLFF TGTGCCAGCAGCCCCCGGGACAGTTGGGCTCCTGAAAAACTGTTTTTT
NA TRBJ2-7 few TRBV4-1 CASSQGQNDEQYF TGCGCCAGCAGCCAAGGACAGAACGACGAGCAGTACTTC
NA TRBJ2-6 many TRBV5-1 CASSLWAGMSSGANVLTF TGCGCCAGCAGCTTGTGGGCAGGGATGAGCTCTGGGGCCAACGTCCTGACTTTC
TRBD2 TRBJ2-1 NA TRBV6-5 CASSYQRYRLAGEVSYNEQFF TGTGCCAGCAGTTACCAACGCTATAGACTAGCGGGGGAAGTATCCTACAATGAGCAGTTCTTC
TRBD2 TRBJ2-7 many TRBV27 CASSLSGGAVYEQYF TGTGCCAGCAGTTTGTCGGGGGGAGCCGTCTACGAGCAGTACTTC
NA TRBJ1-6 NA TRBV7-9 CASSSGSYNAPLHF TGTGCCAGCAGTTCGGGCAGCTATAATGCACCCCTCCACTTT
NA TRBJ1-1 many TRBV5-4 CASSLGQETTEAFF TGTGCCAGCAGCTTGGGTCAGGAGACCACTGAAGCTTTCTTT
NA TRBJ1-1 NA TRBV7-2 CASSLRLMNTEAFF TGTGCCAGCAGCTTACGACTTATGAACACTGAAGCTTTCTTT
NA TRBJ2-7 few TRBV21-1 CASSGTSGSISYEQYF TGTGCCAGCAGCGGTACCAGCGGGTCGATCTCCTACGAGCAGTACTTC
NA TRBJ1-2 few TRBV29-1 CSVEEGHGYTF TGCAGCGTTGAAGAAGGGCATGGCTACACCTTC
NA TRBJ1-3 NA TRBV5-1 CASSFNRAGNTIYF TGCGCCAGCAGCTTCAACAGAGCTGGAAACACCATATATTTT